This record covers a single T cell receptor beta chain. The antigen is not known. This CDR3 comprises 13 residues. The V gene lost 6 bases and the J gene lost 0 bases, with 7 bases spanning the gap. Germline CDR1 reads MDHEN; CDR2 reads SYDVKM. The table came from immunoSEQ multiplex PCR; TCRdb's copy has only in-frame clones and leaves some out. In the table there are about 25,000 clones, around 94% of which are singletons. These data come from a study of graft-versus-host responses after intestinal transplantation. On the study more broadly: Following induction with anti-thymocyte globulin, all recipients were given tacrolimus and steroids for approximately three years. The study, taken as a whole, reports: GvH clone levels peaked in circulation, and this peak was associated with early post-transplant HvG declines. Individuals carrying graft-donor T cell macrochimerism showed high graft-versus-host to host-versus-graft clonal ratios in allografts. The authors found GvH clones in recipient marrow, some appearing first in ileum or blood.

The V call is TRBV28, the J call TRBJ2-3, with no clear D. The origin of this receptor is a human patient who received an intestinal transplant, so some T cells may come from the graft donor. The material was PBMCs, obtained nearly 31 days after intestinal transplant. The CDR3 loop is CASRRTSTDTQYF. Here the CDR3 DNA reads TGTGCCAGCAGGCGAACTAGCACAGATACGCAGTATTTT.